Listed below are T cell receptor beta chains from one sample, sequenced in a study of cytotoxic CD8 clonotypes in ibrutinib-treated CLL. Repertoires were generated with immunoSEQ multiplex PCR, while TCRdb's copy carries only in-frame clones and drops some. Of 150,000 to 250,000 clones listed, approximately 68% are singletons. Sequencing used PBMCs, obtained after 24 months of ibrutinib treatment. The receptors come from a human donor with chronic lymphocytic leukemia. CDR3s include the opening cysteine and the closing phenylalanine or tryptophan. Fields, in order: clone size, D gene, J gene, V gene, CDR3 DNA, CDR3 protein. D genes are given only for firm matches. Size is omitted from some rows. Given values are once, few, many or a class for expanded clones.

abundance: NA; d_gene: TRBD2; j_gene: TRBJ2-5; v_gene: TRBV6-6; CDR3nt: TGTGCCAGCAGTTACGGTCTAGCGGGACAAGAGACCCAGTACTTC; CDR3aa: CASSYGLAGQETQYF
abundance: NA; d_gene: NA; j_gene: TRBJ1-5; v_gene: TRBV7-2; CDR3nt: TGTGCCAGCAGCTTTTCCCGCAATCAGCCCCAGCATTTT; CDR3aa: CASSFSRNQPQHF
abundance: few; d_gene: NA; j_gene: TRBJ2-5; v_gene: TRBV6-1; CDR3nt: TGTGCCAGCAGTGAAGGGAGTCAGGGAGAGACCCAGTACTTC; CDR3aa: CASSEGSQGETQYF
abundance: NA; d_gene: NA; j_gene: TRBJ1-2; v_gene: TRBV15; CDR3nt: TGTGCCACAGGGTGGAGGTTGGAGGGTGCTGGCTACACCTTC; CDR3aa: CATGWRLEGAGYTF
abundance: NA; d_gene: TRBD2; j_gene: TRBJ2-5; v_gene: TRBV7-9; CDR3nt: TGTGCCAGCAGCCGAGCGGGAGGGCCCCAAGAGACCCAGTACTTC; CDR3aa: CASSRAGGPQETQYF
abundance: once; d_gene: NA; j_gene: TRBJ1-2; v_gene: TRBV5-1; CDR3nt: TGCGCCAGCAGCGGGCCAGGGTATCTCTATGGCTACACCTTC; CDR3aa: CASSGPGYLYGYTF
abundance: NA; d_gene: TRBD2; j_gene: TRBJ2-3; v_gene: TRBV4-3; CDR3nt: TGCGCCAGCAGCCAAGATCTGACTAGCGGAACCACAGATACGCAGTATTTT; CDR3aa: CASSQDLTSGTTDTQYF
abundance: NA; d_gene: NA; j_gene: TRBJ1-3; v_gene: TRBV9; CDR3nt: TGTGCCAGCAGCGTAGACAGGGACACCATATATTTT; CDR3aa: CASSVDRDTIYF
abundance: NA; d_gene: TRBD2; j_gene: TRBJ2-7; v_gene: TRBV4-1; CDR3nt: TGCGCCAGCAGCCAAGAAGGGAGGGACGAGCAGTACTTC; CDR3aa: CASSQEGRDEQYF
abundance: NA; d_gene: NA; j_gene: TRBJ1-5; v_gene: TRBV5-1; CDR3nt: TGCGCCAGCAGCTTGGCAGGGGATCCCGGTCAGCCCCAGCATTTT; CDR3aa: CASSLAGDPGQPQHF
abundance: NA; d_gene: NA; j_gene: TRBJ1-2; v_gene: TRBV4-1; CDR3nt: TGCGCCAGCAGCCAAGTTCGTGCGTCTAACTATGGCTACACCTTC; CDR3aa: CASSQVRASNYGYTF
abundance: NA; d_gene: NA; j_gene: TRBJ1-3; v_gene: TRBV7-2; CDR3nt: TGTGCCAGCAGCCCAGCGGGGCAGTTGTCTGGAAACACCATATATTTT; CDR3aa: CASSPAGQLSGNTIYF
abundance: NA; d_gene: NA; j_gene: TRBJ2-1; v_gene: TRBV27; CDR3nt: TGTGCCAGCAGCTTCTTCATTGGCACACCTGCCAATGAGCAGTTCTTC; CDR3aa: CASSFFIGTPANEQFF
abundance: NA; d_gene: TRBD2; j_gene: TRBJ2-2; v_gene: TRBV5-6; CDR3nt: TGTGCCAGCAGCTTGTTTGCTAGCGGGAGACACACCGGGGAGCTGTTTTTT; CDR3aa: CASSLFASGRHTGELFF
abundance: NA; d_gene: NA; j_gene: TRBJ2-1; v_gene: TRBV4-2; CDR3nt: TGTGCCAGCAGCCAATTACTCCTTGGGTCCTACAATGAGCAGTTCTTC; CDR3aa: CASSQLLLGSYNEQFF
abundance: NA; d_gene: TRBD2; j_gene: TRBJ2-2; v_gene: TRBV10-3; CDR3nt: TGTGCCATCAGTGAGTTGCGGGGACTAGCGTACGGGGAGCTGTTTTTT; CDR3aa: CAISELRGLAYGELFF
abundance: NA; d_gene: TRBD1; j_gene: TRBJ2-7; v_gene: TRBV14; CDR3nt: TGTGCCAGCAGCCAGCTAGGGACAGGGAGTGTGGGCGAGCAGTACTTC; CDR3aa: CASSQLGTGSVGEQYF
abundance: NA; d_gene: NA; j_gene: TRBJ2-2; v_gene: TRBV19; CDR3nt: TGTGCCAGTAGTATAGACGTTCGACAGCCTCTCAACACCGGGGAGCTGTTTTTT; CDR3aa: CASSIDVRQPLNTGELFF
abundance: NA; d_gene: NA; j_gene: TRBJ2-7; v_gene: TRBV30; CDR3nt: TGTGCCTGGAGTGTACCCGGCTACGAGCAGTACTTC; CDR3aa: CAWSVPGYEQYF
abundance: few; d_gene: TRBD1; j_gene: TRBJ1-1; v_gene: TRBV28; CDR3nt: TGTGCCAGCAGTTCGACAGGGGGCACTGAAGCTTTCTTT; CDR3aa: CASSSTGGTEAFF
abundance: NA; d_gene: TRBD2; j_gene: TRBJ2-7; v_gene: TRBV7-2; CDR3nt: TGTGCCAGCAGCTTAGGTGCGGGAGGGCCTAGGGTTATGTACGAGCAGTACTTC; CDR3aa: CASSLGAGGPRVMYEQYF
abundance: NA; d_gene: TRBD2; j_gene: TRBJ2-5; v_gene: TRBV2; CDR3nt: TGTGCCAGCAGTGATCCCAGCGGGAGGGAAAAGACCCAGTACTTC; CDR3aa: CASSDPSGREKTQYF
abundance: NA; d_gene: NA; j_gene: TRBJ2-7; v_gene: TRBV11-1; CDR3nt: TGTGCCAGCAGCGACAGAGCGGCTTCCGAGCAGTACTTC; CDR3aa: CASSDRAASEQYF
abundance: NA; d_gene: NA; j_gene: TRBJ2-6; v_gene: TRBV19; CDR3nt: TGTGCCAGTAGTATTAAGCCCCCCCGTTTCTCTGGGGCCAACGTCCTGACTTTC; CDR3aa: CASSIKPPRFSGANVLTF
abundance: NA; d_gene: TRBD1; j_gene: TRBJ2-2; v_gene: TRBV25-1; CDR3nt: TGTGCCAGCAGTGACCCGGGACAGGGTAACACCGGGGAGCTGTTTTTT; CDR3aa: CASSDPGQGNTGELFF
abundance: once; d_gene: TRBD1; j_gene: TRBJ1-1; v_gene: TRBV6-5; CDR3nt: TGTGCCAGCAGCCGGACAGGGAGGGGGACTGAAGCTTTCTTT; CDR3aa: CASSRTGRGTEAFF
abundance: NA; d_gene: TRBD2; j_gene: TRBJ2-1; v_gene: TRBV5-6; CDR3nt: TGTGCCAGCAGCTTAGCGGGAGTAGCTGAGCAGTTCTTC; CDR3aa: CASSLAGVAEQFF
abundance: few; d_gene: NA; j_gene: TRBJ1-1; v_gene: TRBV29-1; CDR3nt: TGCAGCGTCCTCAGCTACGGCACTGAAGCTTTCTTT; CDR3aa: CSVLSYGTEAFF
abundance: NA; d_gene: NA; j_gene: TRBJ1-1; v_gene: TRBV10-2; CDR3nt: TGCGCCAGCAGTACCATAGAACCTGGTACTGAAGCTTTCTTT; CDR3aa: CASSTIEPGTEAFF
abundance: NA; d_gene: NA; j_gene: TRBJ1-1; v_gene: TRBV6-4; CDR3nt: TGTGCCAGCAGCCCCCGGACCGGCAACACTGAAGCTTTCTTT; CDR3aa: CASSPRTGNTEAFF
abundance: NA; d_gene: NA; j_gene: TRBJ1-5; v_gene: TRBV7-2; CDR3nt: TGTGCCAGCAGCTTATCATATGGCGGGCCCCAGCATTTT; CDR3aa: CASSLSYGGPQHF
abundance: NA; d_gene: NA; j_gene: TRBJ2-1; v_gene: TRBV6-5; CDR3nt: TGTGCCAGCAGTTACTTTGGGCCCTACAATGAGCAGTTCTTC; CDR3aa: CASSYFGPYNEQFF
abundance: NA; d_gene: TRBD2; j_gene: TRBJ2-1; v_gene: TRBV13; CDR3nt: TGTGCCAGCAGCCTGGGACTAGCGGGAACTTCTTCAGATGAGCAGTTCTTC; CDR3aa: CASSLGLAGTSSDEQFF
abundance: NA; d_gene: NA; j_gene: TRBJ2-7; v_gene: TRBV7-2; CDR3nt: TGTGCCAGCAGCCGGGTAGTGGGAGAGTCCTACGAGCAGTACTTC; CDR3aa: CASSRVVGESYEQYF
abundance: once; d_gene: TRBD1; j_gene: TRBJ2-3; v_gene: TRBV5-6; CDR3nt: TGTGCCAGCAGCCATCGGGACAGGACAGATACGCAGTATTTT; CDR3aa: CASSHRDRTDTQYF
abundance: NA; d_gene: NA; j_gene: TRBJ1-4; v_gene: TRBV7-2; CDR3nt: TGTGCCAGCAGCTTAGGAGGGACTAATGAAAAACTGTTTTTT; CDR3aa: CASSLGGTNEKLFF
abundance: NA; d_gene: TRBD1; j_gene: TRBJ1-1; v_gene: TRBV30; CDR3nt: TGTGCCTGGAGTCCGGGACAGGTATATACTGAAGCTTTCTTT; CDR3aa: CAWSPGQVYTEAFF
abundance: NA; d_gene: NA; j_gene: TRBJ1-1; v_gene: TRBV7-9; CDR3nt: TGTGCCAGGACGGATCTGGGGATTGGGACTGAAGCTTTCTTT; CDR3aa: CARTDLGIGTEAFF
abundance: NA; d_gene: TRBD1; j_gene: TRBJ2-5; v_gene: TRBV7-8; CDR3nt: TGTGCCAGCAGCCGAACGGGACAGGGCGTGTGGGAGACCCAGTACTTC; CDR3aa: CASSRTGQGVWETQYF
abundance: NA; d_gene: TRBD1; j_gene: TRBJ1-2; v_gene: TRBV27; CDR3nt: TGTGCCAGCAGTCCCAGACAGGGGGCGGATGGCTACACCTTC; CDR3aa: CASSPRQGADGYTF
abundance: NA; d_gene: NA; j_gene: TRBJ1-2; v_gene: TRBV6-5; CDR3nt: TGTGCCAGCAGTTACTCGAAAAGGGGCCATGGCTACACCTTC; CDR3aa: CASSYSKRGHGYTF
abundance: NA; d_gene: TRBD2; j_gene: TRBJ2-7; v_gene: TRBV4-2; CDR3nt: TGTGCCAGCAGCCAAGGTAGCGGGAGAGCGCGGGAGCAGTACTTC; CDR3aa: CASSQGSGRAREQYF
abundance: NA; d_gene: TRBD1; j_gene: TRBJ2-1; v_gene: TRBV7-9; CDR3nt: TGTGCCATCCTCCAGGGGGCAGGATCCTACAATGAGCAGTTCTTC; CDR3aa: CAILQGAGSYNEQFF
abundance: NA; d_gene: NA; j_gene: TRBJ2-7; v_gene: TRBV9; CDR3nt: TGTGCCAGCCTCAAAACGTGGGAAGGCTCCTACGAGCAGTACTTC; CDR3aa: CASLKTWEGSYEQYF
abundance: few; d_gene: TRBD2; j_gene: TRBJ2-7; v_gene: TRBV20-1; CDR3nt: TGCAGTGCTAGGGTCGGGGACTACCGTGGCTTC; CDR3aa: CSARVGDYRGF
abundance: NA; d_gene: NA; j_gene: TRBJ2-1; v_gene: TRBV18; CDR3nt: TGTGCCAGCTCACCTCGAGATTTGGAGCAGTTCTTC; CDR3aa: CASSPRDLEQFF
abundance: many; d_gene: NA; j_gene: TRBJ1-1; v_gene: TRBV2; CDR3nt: TGTGCCAGCGTCTTGACCTTTGAAGCTTTCTTT; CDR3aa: CASVLTFEAFF
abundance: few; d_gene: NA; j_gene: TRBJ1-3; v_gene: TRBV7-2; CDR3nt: TGTGCCAGCAGCGAAAAAGGGCTAGGAAACACCATATATTTT; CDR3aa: CASSEKGLGNTIYF
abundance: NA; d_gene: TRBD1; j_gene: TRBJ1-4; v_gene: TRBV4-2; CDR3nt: TGTGCCAGCAGCCAAGTCATTACAGGGGGGAATGAAAAACTGTTTTTT; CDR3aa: CASSQVITGGNEKLFF
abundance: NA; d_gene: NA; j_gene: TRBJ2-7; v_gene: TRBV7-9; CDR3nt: TGTGCCAGCAGCATCGGACAGAGCTCCTACGAGCAGTACTTC; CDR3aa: CASSIGQSSYEQYF
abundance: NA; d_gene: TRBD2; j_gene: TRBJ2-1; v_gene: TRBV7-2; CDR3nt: TGTGCCAGCAGCATAATAGCGGGAGGGCCTTGGTTCTTC; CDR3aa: CASSIIAGGPWFF
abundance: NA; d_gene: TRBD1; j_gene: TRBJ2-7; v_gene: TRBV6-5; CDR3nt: TGTGCCAGCAAGGGGGCGACGAAATACGAGCAGTACTTC; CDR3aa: CASKGATKYEQYF
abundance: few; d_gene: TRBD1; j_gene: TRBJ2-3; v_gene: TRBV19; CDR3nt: TGTGCCAGTAGTATAGCAGGGGGCAACTACGACACAGATACGCAGTATTTT; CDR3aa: CASSIAGGNYDTDTQYF
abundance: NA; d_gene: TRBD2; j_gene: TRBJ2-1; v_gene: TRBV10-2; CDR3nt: TGCGCCAGCAGCCCGGGACTAGCTTGGTTCTTC; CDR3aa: CASSPGLAWFF
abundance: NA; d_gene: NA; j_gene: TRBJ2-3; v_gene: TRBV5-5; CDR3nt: TGTGCCAGCAGCTTGGTGACAGTGGGAACAGATACGCAGTATTTT; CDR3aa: CASSLVTVGTDTQYF
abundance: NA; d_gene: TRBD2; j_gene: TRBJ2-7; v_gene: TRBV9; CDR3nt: TGTGCCAGCAGCGTTTCCGGGACTAGCGTTTACGAGCAGTACTTC; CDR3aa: CASSVSGTSVYEQYF
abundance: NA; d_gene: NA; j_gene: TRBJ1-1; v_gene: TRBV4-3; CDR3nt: TGCGCCAGCAGCCACTTACCCCAATCCGTCACTGAAGCTTTCTTT; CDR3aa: CASSHLPQSVTEAFF
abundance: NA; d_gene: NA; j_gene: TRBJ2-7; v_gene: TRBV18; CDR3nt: TGTGCCAGCTCACCAAGGAGAACGACCTACGAGCAGTACTTC; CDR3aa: CASSPRRTTYEQYF
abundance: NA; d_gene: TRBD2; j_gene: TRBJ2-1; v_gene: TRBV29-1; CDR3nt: TGCAGCGTTGGGGGGACTAGCGGGAGTATCTACAATGAGCAGTTCTTC; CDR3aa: CSVGGTSGSIYNEQFF